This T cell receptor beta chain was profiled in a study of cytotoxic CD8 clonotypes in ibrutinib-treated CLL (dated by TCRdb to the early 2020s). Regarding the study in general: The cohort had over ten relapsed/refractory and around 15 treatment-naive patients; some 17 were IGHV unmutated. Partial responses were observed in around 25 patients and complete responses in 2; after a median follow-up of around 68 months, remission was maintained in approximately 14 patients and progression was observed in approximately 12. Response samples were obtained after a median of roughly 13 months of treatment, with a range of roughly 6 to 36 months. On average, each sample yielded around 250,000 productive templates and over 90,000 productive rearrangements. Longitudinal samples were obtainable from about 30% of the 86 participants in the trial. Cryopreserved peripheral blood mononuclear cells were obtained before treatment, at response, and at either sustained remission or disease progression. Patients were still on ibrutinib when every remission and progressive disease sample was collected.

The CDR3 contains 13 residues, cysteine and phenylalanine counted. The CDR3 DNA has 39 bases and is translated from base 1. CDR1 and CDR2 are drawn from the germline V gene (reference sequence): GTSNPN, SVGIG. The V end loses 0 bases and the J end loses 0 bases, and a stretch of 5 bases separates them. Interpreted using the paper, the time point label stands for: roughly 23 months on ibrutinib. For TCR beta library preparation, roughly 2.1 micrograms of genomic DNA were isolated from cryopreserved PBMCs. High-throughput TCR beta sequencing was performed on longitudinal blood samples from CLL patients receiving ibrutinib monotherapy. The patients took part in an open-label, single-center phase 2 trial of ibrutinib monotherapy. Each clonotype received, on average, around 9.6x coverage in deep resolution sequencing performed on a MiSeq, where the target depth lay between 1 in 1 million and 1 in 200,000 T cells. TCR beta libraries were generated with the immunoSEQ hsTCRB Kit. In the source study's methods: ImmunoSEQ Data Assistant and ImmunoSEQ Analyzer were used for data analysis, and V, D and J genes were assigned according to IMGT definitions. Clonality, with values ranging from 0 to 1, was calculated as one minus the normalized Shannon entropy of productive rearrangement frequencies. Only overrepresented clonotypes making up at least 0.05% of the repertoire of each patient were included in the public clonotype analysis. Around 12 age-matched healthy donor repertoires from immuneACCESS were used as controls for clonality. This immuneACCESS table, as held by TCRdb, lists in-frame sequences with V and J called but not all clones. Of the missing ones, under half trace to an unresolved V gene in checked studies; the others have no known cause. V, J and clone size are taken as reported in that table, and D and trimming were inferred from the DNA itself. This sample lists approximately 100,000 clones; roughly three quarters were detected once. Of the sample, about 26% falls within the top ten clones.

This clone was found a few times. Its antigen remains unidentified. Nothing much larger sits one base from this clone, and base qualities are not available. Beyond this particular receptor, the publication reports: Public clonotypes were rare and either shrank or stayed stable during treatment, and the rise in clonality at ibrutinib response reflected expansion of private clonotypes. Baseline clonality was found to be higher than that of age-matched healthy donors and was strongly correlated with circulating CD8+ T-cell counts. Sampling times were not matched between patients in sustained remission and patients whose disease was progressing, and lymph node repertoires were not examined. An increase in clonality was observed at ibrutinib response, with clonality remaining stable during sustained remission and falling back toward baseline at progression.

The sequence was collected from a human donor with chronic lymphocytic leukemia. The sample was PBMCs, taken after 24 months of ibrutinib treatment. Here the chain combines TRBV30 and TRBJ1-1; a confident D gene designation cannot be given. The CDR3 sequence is CAWSVKVNTEAFF. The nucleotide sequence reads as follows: TGTGCCTGGAGTGTAAAGGTGAACACTGAAGCTTTCTTT. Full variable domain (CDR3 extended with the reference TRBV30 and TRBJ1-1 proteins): SQTIHQWPATLVQPVGSPLSLECTVEGTSNPNLYWYRQAAGRGLQLLFYSVGIGQISSEVPQNLSASRPQDRQFILSSKKLLLSDSGFYLCAWSVKVNTEAFFGQGTRLTVV.